This T cell receptor (beta chain) was captured by sequencing in a study of blood T cell repertoires in COVID-19. Study-wide context: T cells, B-cell-depleted T cells, or PBMCs supplied cDNA or gDNA.

The CDR3 consists of 15 residues. With V trimmed by 6 bases and J by 5 bases, 12 bases remained unmatched. The germline V gene has CDR1 MNHNY and CDR2 SVGAGI (reference sequence). The assay was immunoSEQ multiplex PCR, and TCRdb's table has in-frame clones only and misses some. The sample lists 200,000 to 250,000 clones; more than 80% were seen once. Sequencing input: peripheral blood. The chain combines TRBV6-6 with TRBJ2-5, with TRBD1 matching over 7 bases. This TCR derives from a woman of 80 years or more with acute or convalescent COVID-19. CDR3 DNA sequence: TGTGCCAGCAGCCGTGGTCTAGGGACAGCGGAGACCCAGTACTTC. Protein sequence: CASSRGLGTAETQYF.